The sequence of this TCR beta chain was determined in a study of tumor-infiltrating lymphocytes in primary liver carcinoma. Across the study: Staged T1-T3 N0M0, the tumors had sizes that ranged from about 4 to 10 cm across. General observations from the study: Tumors had a significantly higher top-250-clone fraction than blood (p = 0.039).

This CDR3 region has 14 residues. The V segment lost 4 bases and the J segment 7 bases; nucleotides outside the gene matches: 9. The V gene's germline CDR1 is SGHRS and CDR2 YFSETQ. Points on this clonotype: As yet, its antigen is unknown. A much more abundant neighbour one base away suggests this may be a read error.

Extraction of RNA together with DNA used 20-30 mg of unsorted bulk tissue. From roughly 0.45 ug total RNA, TCR beta cDNA was generated with a primer in the constant region. The TCR beta library was amplified through three nested multiplex PCR rounds in a modified ARM-PCR procedure. Two initial PCR rounds of around 10 cycles each paired TRBV1-TRBV30 forward primers with a C-beta reverse primer. One entry per CDR3 protein, called by TCRdb with MiXCR from the multiplex PCR reads. The table has some 190,000 distinct CDR3 sequences, 70% to 90% seen once. The V gene is TRBV5-1, the J gene TRBJ1-1; 8 bases line up with TRBD1. Sequenced input: tumor tissue from primary liver carcinoma. The clonotype originates from a middle-aged man with primary liver carcinoma and hepatitis B virus infection. Here the CDR3 reads CASSVQGVDIEAFF. CDR3 DNA: TGCGCCAGCAGCGTACAGGGGGTGGACATTGAAGCTTTCTTT.